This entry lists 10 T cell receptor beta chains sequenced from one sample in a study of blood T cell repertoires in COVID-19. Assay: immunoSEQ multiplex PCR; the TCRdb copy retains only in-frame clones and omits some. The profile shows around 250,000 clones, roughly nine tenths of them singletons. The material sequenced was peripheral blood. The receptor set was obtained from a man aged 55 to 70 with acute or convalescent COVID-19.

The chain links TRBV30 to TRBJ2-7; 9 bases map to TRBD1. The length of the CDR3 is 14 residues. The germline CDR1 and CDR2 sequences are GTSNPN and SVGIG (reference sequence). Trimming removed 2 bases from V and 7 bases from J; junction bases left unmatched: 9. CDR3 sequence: CAWSTGTGFLEQYF. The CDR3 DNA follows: TGTGCCTGGAGTACGGGGACAGGGTTTCTAGAGCAGTACTTC.

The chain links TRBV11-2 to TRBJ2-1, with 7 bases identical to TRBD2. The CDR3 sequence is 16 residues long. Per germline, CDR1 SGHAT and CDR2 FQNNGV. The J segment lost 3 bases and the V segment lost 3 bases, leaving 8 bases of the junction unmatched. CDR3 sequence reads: CASSLELAVIYNEQFF. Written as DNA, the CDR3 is TGTGCCAGCAGCTTGGAGCTAGCGGTTATCTACAATGAGCAGTTCTTC. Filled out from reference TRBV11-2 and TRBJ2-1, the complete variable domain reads EAGVAQSPRYKIIEKRQSVAFWCNPISGHATLYWYQQILGQGPKLLIQFQNNGVVDDSQLPKDRFSAERLKGVDSTLKIQPAKLEDSAVYLCASSLELAVIYNEQFFGPGTRLTVL.

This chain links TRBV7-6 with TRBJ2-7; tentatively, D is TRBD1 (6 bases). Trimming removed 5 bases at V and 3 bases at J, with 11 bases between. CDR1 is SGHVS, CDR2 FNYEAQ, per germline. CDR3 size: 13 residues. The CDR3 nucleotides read TGTGCCAGCAGCCCCCCAGGGGACTACGAGCAGTACTTC. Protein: CASSPPGDYEQYF.

CDR3 DNA: TGTGCCAGCAGCGACAGGAACACTGAAGCTTTCTTT. Translation gives CASSDRNTEAFF. The V gene is TRBV6-2 or TRBV6-3, the J gene TRBJ1-1; D perhaps matches TRBD1 (5 bases). Trimming removed 6 bases from V and 1 base from J, with 6 bases in between. CDR3 length: 12 amino acids. CDR1 is MNHEY and CDR2 is SVGEGT in the germline V gene.

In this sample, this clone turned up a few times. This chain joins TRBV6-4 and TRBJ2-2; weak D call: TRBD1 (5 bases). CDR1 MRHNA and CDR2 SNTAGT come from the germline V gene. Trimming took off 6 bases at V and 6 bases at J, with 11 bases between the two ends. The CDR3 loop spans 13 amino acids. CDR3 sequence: CASRPGFAGELFF. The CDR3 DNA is TGTGCCAGCAGGCCAGGGTTTGCCGGGGAGCTGTTTTTT.

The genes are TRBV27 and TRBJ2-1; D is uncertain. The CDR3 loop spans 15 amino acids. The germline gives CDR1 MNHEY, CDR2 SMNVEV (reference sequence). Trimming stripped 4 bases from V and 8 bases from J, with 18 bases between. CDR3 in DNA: TGTGCCAGCAGTTCCCCTTCCCAATGGAGCGATGAGCAGTTCTTC. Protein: CASSSPSQWSDEQFF.

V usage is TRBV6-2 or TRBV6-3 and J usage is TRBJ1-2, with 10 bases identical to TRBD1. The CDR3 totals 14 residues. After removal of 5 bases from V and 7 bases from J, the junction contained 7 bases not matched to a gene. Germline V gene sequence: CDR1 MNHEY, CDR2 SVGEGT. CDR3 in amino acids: CASSRDRGSSGYTF. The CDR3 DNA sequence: TGTGCCAGCAGTAGGGACAGGGGAAGCTCTGGCTACACCTTC.

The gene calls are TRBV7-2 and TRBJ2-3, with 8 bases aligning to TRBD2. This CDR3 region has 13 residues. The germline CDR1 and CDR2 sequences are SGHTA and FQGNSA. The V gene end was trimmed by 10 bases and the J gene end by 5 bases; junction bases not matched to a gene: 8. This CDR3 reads CATIRLARDTQYF. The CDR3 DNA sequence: TGTGCCACAATAAGACTAGCGCGAGATACGCAGTATTTT.

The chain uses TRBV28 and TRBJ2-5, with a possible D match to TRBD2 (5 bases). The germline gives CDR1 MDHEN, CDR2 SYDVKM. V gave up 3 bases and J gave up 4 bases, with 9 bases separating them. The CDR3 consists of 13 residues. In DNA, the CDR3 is TGTGCCAGCAGTTTTCTGGGGAGAGAGACCCAGTACTTC. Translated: CASSFLGRETQYF.

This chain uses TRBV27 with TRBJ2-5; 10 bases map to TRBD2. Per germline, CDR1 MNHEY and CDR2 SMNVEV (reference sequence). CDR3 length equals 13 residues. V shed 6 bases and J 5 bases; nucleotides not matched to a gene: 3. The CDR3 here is CASRLAGVETQYF. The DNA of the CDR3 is TGTGCCAGCAGGCTAGCGGGAGTTGAGACCCAGTACTTC.